The clone carrying this T cell receptor beta chain has at least ten counts. This specimen belongs to a study of T cells in Graves' hyperthyroidism and ophthalmopathy. Germline V gene data show CDR1 as MNHNS and CDR2 as SASEGT. The CDR3 is 10 residues long. V lost 7 bases and J 6 bases, leaving 4 bases between the germline ends. From RNA transcripts, TCR beta CDR3 regions were amplified. When the TCR CDR3 underwent first-round RT-PCR, the HTBI primer set was used. MiXCR, run by TCRdb on the multiplex PCR reads, gives a single entry per CDR3 protein. Of about 380,000 distinct CDR3 sequences listed, roughly 12% were seen once; the top ten hold around 20%.

This TCR came from a man between 25 and 39 years old with Graves' hyperthyroidism that later progressed to Graves' ophthalmopathy. The specimen was blood. The chain joins TRBV6-1 to TRBJ2-1; D is unclear. The CDR3 region is CASNGNEQFF. DNA of the CDR3: TGTGCCAGCAACGGCAATGAGCAGTTCTTC.